This T cell receptor (beta chain) was recovered during a study of blood T cell repertoires in COVID-19. Study-wide context: The United States, Italy and Spain were the sources of the acute and convalescent COVID-19 samples. PBMCs, B-cell-depleted T cells, or T cells were the source of the cDNA or gDNA that made up the material.

Study processing details: Reference gene primer amplification gave estimated nucleated cell counts. This table comes from immunoSEQ multiplex PCR, and its TCRdb copy is limited to in-frame clones, with some not included. That table is the source of V, J and clone size, and D and trimming were worked out from the DNA. The top ten clones hold around 4.2% of a sample with some 250,000 clones, around four fifths of them seen once. J gave up 6 bases and V 0 bases, and 9 bases lay outside the gene matches. CDR1 and CDR2 from the germline V gene are LGHDT and YNNKEL (reference sequence). The CDR3 totals 17 residues.

This TCR was recovered from a man aged 55 to 70 with acute or convalescent COVID-19. Sequenced material: peripheral blood. The chain carries TRBV3-1 (or the pseudogene TRBV3-2) and TRBJ2-1, with 9 bases identical to TRBD2. CDR3 in amino acids: CASSQEPSGRRGNEQFF. The CDR3 DNA is TGTGCCAGCAGCCAAGAACCCAGCGGGAGGAGAGGCAATGAGCAGTTCTTC.